This T cell receptor beta chain was documented in a study of blood T cells in healthy people across ages. The use of a sample-barcoded 5' primer and a J-beta primer mix characterized a second PCR of about 7 to 12 cycles. Unique molecular identifiers of 12 random nucleotides labeled each cDNA. TCRdb fed the 5' RACE reads into MiXCR, producing one record per CDR3 protein. The sample contains roughly 1.9 million distinct CDR3 sequences, around 40% of which appear only once. As concerns this clonotype: The target antigen is unknown.

This CDR3 spans 14 amino acids. Germline CDR1 reads LGHDT; CDR2 reads YNNKEL (reference sequence). Between the trimmed V and J ends, which lost 0 bases and 8 bases, there was a span of 13 bases. General observations from the study: The study regarded diversity estimates from one million T cells as underestimates. As age increased, TCR beta diversity per million T cells fell in a roughly linear fashion.

Extractions gave at least 5.5 micrograms of total RNA per sample. Sample: blood. V and J are TRBV3-1 and TRBJ1-2; D perhaps matches TRBD1 (6 bases). This receptor was taken from a human donor in good health. The CDR3: CASSQDSGQRGYTF. Written as DNA, the CDR3 is TGTGCCAGCAGCCAAGATTCTGGACAGAGGGGCTACACCTTC.